The 24 T cell receptor beta chains in this list originate from one sample, sequenced in a study of CD8+ T cells in alopecia areata. This sample's treatment: oral pan-JAK inhibitor, 5-10 mg twice daily. The authors extracted RNA and reverse transcribed it into cDNA as the sequencing template. Assay: immunoSEQ multiplex PCR; the TCRdb copy retains only in-frame clones and omits some. In the table there are around 100,000 clones, 55% to 70% of which are singletons. Sequencing was performed on CD8+ T cells sorted from blood, taken at roughly week 58, from a patient treated with tofacitinib. The receptors were sampled from a human donor with alopecia areata.

As regards this clone: Other DNA sequences in the sample encode the same CDR3. This chain links TRBV30 with TRBJ2-7; D remains unclear. V was shortened by 1 base and J by 3 bases, with 4 bases between the two germline ends. CDR1 is GTSNPN, CDR2 SVGIG, per germline (reference sequence). The CDR3 loop spans 11 amino acids. The CDR3 nucleotides read TGTGCCTGGAGTGCAGGCTACGAGCAGTACTTC. It translates to CAWSAGYEQYF. Supplemented by reference TRBV30 and TRBJ2-7, the full variable domain reads SQTIHQWPATLVQPVGSPLSLECTVEGTSNPNLYWYRQAAGRGLQLLFYSVGIGQISSEVPQNLSASRPQDRQFILSSKKLLLSDSGFYLCAWSAGYEQYFGPGTRLTVT.

This clone came up a few times. The V and J genes are TRBV7-3 and TRBJ2-1, with a possible D match to TRBD1 (6 bases). CDR1 is SGHTA and CDR2 is FQGTGA in the germline V gene. This CDR3 has 12 amino acids. V dropped 5 bases and J dropped 7 bases, with 9 bases sitting between them. The CDR3 sequence: CASSPTGNEQFF. The CDR3, as DNA: TGTGCCAGCAGCCCTACAGGGAATGAGCAGTTCTTC.

The J gene is TRBJ2-2, the V gene TRBV7-8, with 7 bases lining up with TRBD2. The CDR3 runs to 13 residues. The junction had 3 bases not matched to a gene; V was cut back by 7 bases and J by 4 bases. Germline lookup yields CDR1 SGHVS and CDR2 FQNEAQ. In DNA, the CDR3 is TGTGCCAGCACCGGGGGGTCCACCGGGGAGCTGTTTTTT. Protein: CASTGGSTGELFF.

The gene calls are TRBV6-5 and TRBJ2-3, with no clear D. Trimming pared 0 bases from V and 7 bases from J, leaving 8 bases between. This CDR3 is built from 13 residues. Looked up from germline, CDR1 is MNHEY and CDR2 is SVGAGI. CDR3 DNA: TGTGCCAGCAGTTACTCCCGTCTAAATACGCAGTATTTT. It codes for CASSYSRLNTQYF.

This chain connects TRBV7-9 to TRBJ1-1; no reliable D call. The V end was cut by 5 bases, the J end by 1 base, with 11 bases between. Per the germline V gene, CDR1 is SEHNR and CDR2 is FQNEAQ (reference sequence). The CDR3 is made up of 14 amino acids. CDR3: CASSPAVGNTEAFF. As DNA, the CDR3 is TGTGCCAGCAGCCCGGCGGTAGGGAACACTGAAGCTTTCTTT.

V usage is TRBV4-2 and J usage is TRBJ2-3; D remains unclear. CDR1 LGHNA and CDR2 YNFKEQ come from the germline V gene. The CDR3 contains 13 residues. V shed 0 bases and J shed 5 bases, with 6 bases lying between them. The CDR3, as DNA: TGTGCCAGCAGCCAAGATTCCTTAGATACGCAGTATTTT. Residues: CASSQDSLDTQYF.

The chain has TRBV7-8 and TRBJ2-1; 11 nucleotides agree with TRBD2. V lost 3 bases to trimming and J lost 7 bases; unmatched junction nucleotides: 2. This CDR3 region has 14 residues. Germline CDR1 is SGHVS and CDR2 is FQNEAQ. CDR3 in DNA: TGTGCCAGCAGCTTGGCTAGCGGGGGGAATGAGCAGTTCTTC. Translating it yields CASSLASGGNEQFF.

V is TRBV7-9 and J is TRBJ1-1, with D perhaps matching TRBD1 (6 bases). The CDR3 runs to 14 residues. Germline V gene lookup returns CDR1 SEHNR and CDR2 FQNEAQ (reference sequence). Deletions cut 11 bases from V and 1 base from J, with 17 bases between. CDR3 in amino acids: CAWTRGGPNTEAFF. As DNA, the CDR3 is TGTGCCTGGACGCGGGGGGGGCCGAACACTGAAGCTTTCTTT.

The rearrangement joins TRBV6-1 to TRBJ1-1, with D maybe TRBD1 (6 bases). Trimming took off 8 bases at V and 2 bases at J, with 12 bases between the two ends. The CDR3 runs to 13 residues. Germline values: CDR1 MNHNS, CDR2 SASEGT. In DNA form, the CDR3 reads TGTGCCAGCTTGGGGGGGCAAAACACTGAAGCTTTCTTT. This translates into CASLGGQNTEAFF.

This rearrangement joins TRBV6-6 to TRBJ1-5, with D possibly being TRBD1 (5 bases). The CDR3 is 13 amino acids. Trimming stripped 7 bases from V and 6 bases from J, with 13 bases between. The V gene's germline CDR1 is MNHNY and CDR2 SVGAGI (reference sequence). DNA for the CDR3: TGTGCCAGCACCCTGGGGGTTGGTCAGCCCCAGCATTTT. This gives the protein CASTLGVGQPQHF.

The CDR3 spells CASSQGDSQQFF. The CDR3 coding sequence is TGCGCCAGCAGCCAGGGGGACTCTCAGCAGTTCTTC. The chain joins TRBV4-1 to TRBJ2-1, with D possibly TRBD2 on 6 matching bases. Germline CDR1 reads MGHRA; CDR2 reads YSYEKL. The CDR3 extends over 12 amino acids. V lost 3 bases and J 11 bases, leaving 11 bases between the germline ends.

CDR3 coding DNA: TGTGCCAGCAGTGTATGGCCCTATGGCTACACCTTC. This translates into CASSVWPYGYTF. This chain links TRBV25-1 with TRBJ1-2; D unresolved. Germline V CDR1 and CDR2: MGHDK, SYGVNS. The CDR3 is made up of 12 amino acids. V gave up 4 bases and J gave up 4 bases, with 7 bases separating them.

In its sample, this clone was seen a few times. CDR3 bases: TGTGCCAGCAGCACCCGGAGTTCCTACAATGAGCAGTTCTTC. It is translated as CASSTRSSYNEQFF. This chain uses TRBV5-6 with TRBJ2-1; the D is unclear. V shed 4 bases and J shed 1 base, with 9 bases lying between them. The CDR3 totals 14 residues. CDR1 and CDR2 from the germline V gene are SGHDT and YYEEEE.

The chain couples TRBV6-5 to TRBJ2-1; D is perhaps TRBD1 (5 bases). The CDR3 extends over 16 amino acids. V gave up 0 bases and J gave up 0 bases, with 9 bases separating them. Germline assignment: CDR1 MNHEY and CDR2 SVGAGI. The CDR3 DNA reads TGTGCCAGCAGTTACTCGTACAGGAGCTCCTACAATGAGCAGTTCTTC. It specifies CASSYSYRSSYNEQFF.

This sequence joins TRBV2 and TRBJ2-2; D not certain. Trimming cost V 8 bases and J 6 bases, with 13 bases left between them. There are 13 residues in the CDR3. The germline CDR1 and CDR2 sequences are SNHLY and FYNNEI. The CDR3 region has the DNA TGTGCCAGCGCCCGTGCTCGTCCCGGGGAGCTGTTTTTT. Its translation is CASARARPGELFF. Combining the CDR3 with reference TRBV2 and TRBJ2-2 gives the whole variable domain EPEVTQTPSHQVTQMGQEVILRCVPISNHLYFYWYRQILGQKVEFLVSFYNNEISEKSEIFDDQFSVERPDGSNFTLKIRSTKLEDSAMYFCASARARPGELFFGEGSRLTVL.

The chain couples TRBV5-6 to TRBJ1-1, with D hard to call. The CDR3 extends over 13 amino acids. Germline V gene data show CDR1 as SGHDT and CDR2 as YYEEEE. With 0 bases removed from V and 5 bases from J, the gap between germline ends came to 8 bases. The CDR3 sequence is CASSLGVYTEAFF. As DNA, the CDR3 is TGTGCCAGCAGCTTGGGGGTTTATACTGAAGCTTTCTTT.

This chain uses TRBV4-1 with TRBJ1-1; 8 bases map to TRBD1. The trim removed 4 bases at V and 1 base at J, leaving 5 bases unmatched. CDR1 MGHRA and CDR2 YSYEKL come from the germline V gene. The CDR3 is 15 amino acids. The CDR3 DNA follows: TGCGCCAGCAGCCTCAGGACAGGGAAGAACACTGAAGCTTTCTTT. As protein: CASSLRTGKNTEAFF.

The chain combines TRBV19 with TRBJ1-5; a weak D match, TRBD1 (5 bases). The CDR3 spans 15 residues. Germline CDR1 reads LNHDA; CDR2 reads SQIVND (reference sequence). Between the trimmed V and J ends, which lost 6 bases and 3 bases, there was a span of 15 bases. The CDR3 nucleotides read TGTGCCAGTAGAACATCCACAGGCTCCAATCAGCCCCAGCATTTT. This translates into CASRTSTGSNQPQHF.

V gene TRBV15 combines with J gene TRBJ1-3; D remains ambiguous. Germline V lookup: CDR1 LNHNV, CDR2 YYDKDF (reference sequence). The germline V and J ends were trimmed by 1 base and 0 bases, with 7 bases remaining between them. This CDR3 is built from 15 residues. CDR3 sequence reads: CATSRGRSSGNTIYF. As DNA, the CDR3 is TGTGCCACCAGCAGAGGTCGGAGCTCTGGAAACACCATATATTTT.

This clone was counted once. J is TRBJ2-1 and V is TRBV9; TRBD1 agrees at 9 bases. V lost 2 bases and J lost 10; bases outside the gene matches: 7. The CDR3 is made up of 14 amino acids. The germline gives CDR1 SGDLS, CDR2 YYNGEE. The CDR3 DNA sequence: TGTGCCAGCAGCGTGGGACAGGGTGGTGGAGAGCAGTTCTTC. It specifies CASSVGQGGGEQFF.

The chain carries TRBV29-1 and TRBJ2-1, with D tentatively TRBD2 (6 bases). The germline V gene encodes CDR1 SQVTM and CDR2 ANQGSEA. V lost 6 bases and J 10 bases, leaving 16 bases between the germline ends. This CDR3 spans 12 amino acids. CDR3 loop: CSVGVGRNEQFF. The DNA for the CDR3 is TGCAGCGTGGGGGTGGGGAGGAACGAGCAGTTCTTC.

This chain connects TRBV4-2 to TRBJ2-3; D possibly uses TRBD1 or TRBD2 (6 bases each). Between the trimmed V and J ends, which lost 2 bases and 2 bases, there was a span of 11 bases. The germline V gene encodes CDR1 LGHNA and CDR2 YNFKEQ. The CDR3 totals 15 residues. The CDR3 sequence is CASSQPGANTDTQYF. The CDR3 DNA reads TGTGCCAGCAGCCAACCGGGGGCTAACACAGATACGCAGTATTTT.

The rearrangement joins TRBV29-1 to TRBJ2-7; D is unresolved. Trimming stripped 5 bases from V and 2 bases from J, with 16 bases between. The CDR3 consists of 14 residues. Germline lookup yields CDR1 SQVTM and CDR2 ANQGSEA. In DNA form, the CDR3 reads TGCAGCGTTAAACTCCCGAGTAGAACCTACGAGCAGTACTTC. It encodes CSVKLPSRTYEQYF.

The CDR3 nucleotides are TGTGCCAGTAGTATAAATGAACGGTCCCAAGAGACCCAGTACTTC. This translates into CASSINERSQETQYF. The chain employs TRBV19 and TRBJ2-5; D uncertain. In germline, CDR1 is LNHDA, CDR2 SQIVND (reference sequence). The CDR3 has 15 amino acids. Trimming stripped 2 bases from V and 1 base from J, with 11 bases between.